The 12 T cell receptor beta chains below were found in one sample sequenced in a study of neoadjuvant anti-PD-1 for oral cavity cancer (dated by TCRdb to the early 2020s). The time point label of this sample denotes: after neoadjuvant nivolumab, at surgical resection. The library was prepared using the immunoSEQ multiplex PCR assay. Drawn from immuneACCESS, this table holds only the in-frame rearrangements with V and J called that TCRdb kept. Clones are partly lost; checked studies trace under half to an unresolved V gene and leave the rest unexplained. The sample records about 68,000 clones, 80% to 90% of which are singletons. The ten most abundant clones make up roughly 3.5% of the sample. The material sequenced was PBMCs, taken after nivolumab (anti-PD-1) treatment. Receptors were obtained from a person between 35 and 79 years old with oral cavity squamous cell carcinoma.

For the CDR3, the DNA is TGTGCCAGCAGTTTATCGGGGGTGGGGTACTACGAGCAGTACTTC. Residues: CASSLSGVGYYEQYF. J is TRBJ2-7 and V is TRBV27; the D gene could be TRBD1 or TRBD2 (5 bases each). Trimming took 0 bases from V and 3 from J, leaving 12 bases between them. Germline CDR1 and CDR2: MNHEY and SMNVEV (reference sequence). The CDR3 is made up of 15 amino acids.

This chain links TRBV15 with TRBJ1-2; no clear D. V lost 0 bases and J 5 bases, leaving 13 bases between the germline ends. CDR1 and CDR2 from the germline V gene are LNHNV and YYDKDF (reference sequence). This CDR3 spans 15 amino acids. The DNA of the CDR3 is TGTGCCACCAGCAGAGAAAAGGATCGATTGTATGGCTACACCTTC. It encodes CATSREKDRLYGYTF.

The V and J genes are TRBV7-2 and TRBJ2-7, with 9 bases identical to TRBD2. Germline V gene data show CDR1 as SGHTA and CDR2 as FQGNSA. This CDR3 has 15 amino acids. The ends lost 5 bases at V and 6 bases at J; junction bases unmatched: 11. The CDR3 protein is CASSPAPGLAGEQYF. The CDR3 DNA follows: TGTGCCAGCAGCCCAGCACCGGGACTAGCAGGCGAGCAGTACTTC.

This clone was observed a single time. The junction and the germline gene differ at one end; a read error may be behind it. The rearrangement joins TRBV13 to TRBJ2-7, with TRBD1 matching over 11 bases. The CDR3 sequence is 14 residues long. Germline values: CDR1 PRHDT, CDR2 FYEKMQ (reference sequence). CDR3 sequence reads: CASSLGTGGDEQYF. In nucleotides, the CDR3 is TGTGCCAGCAGCCTAGGGACAGGGGGAGACGAGCAGTACTTC.

This rearrangement joins TRBV5-4 to TRBJ2-7; D may be TRBD2 (6 bases). The CDR3 loop spans 16 amino acids. V was trimmed by 0 bases and J by 0 bases, leaving 13 bases between them. The germline V gene encodes CDR1 SGHNT and CDR2 YYREEE (reference sequence). The CDR3: CASSLVGGDSSYEQYF. CDR3 nucleotides: TGTGCCAGCAGCTTGGTGGGCGGGGATTCCTCCTACGAGCAGTACTTC.

The chain uses TRBV30 and TRBJ1-1, with no clear D. The ends were cut back, 0 bases at V and 0 bases at J, with 2 bases in the middle. Germline CDR1 GTSNPN, CDR2 SVGIG (reference sequence). The CDR3 is 12 residues long. This CDR3 reads CAWSVVNTEAFF. As DNA, the CDR3 is TGTGCCTGGAGTGTAGTGAACACTGAAGCTTTCTTT.

The rearrangement uses TRBV14 and TRBJ1-2; 8 bases are a match to TRBD1. Germline V CDR1 and CDR2: SGHDN, FVKESK. The CDR3 is made up of 15 amino acids. V was clipped by 9 bases and J by 0 bases; unmatched bases: 9. CDR3 sequence (DNA): TGTGCCAGTCGGCGGACAGGGTCCCCTAACTATGGCTACACCTTC. It translates to CASRRTGSPNYGYTF. Together with reference TRBV14 and TRBJ1-2, the CDR3 gives the full variable domain: EAGVTQFPSHSVIEKGQTVTLRCDPISGHDNLYWYRRVMGKEIKFLLHFVKESKQDESGMPNNRFLAERTGGTYSTLKVQPAELEDSGVYFCASRRTGSPNYGYTFGSGTRLTVV.

In this sample, this clone turned up a few times. The V gene is TRBV7-8, the J gene TRBJ1-1; 8 nucleotides match TRBD1. J lost 6 bases, V lost 5 bases, and 8 bases had no gene match. CDR1 SGHVS and CDR2 FQNEAQ come from the germline V gene. The CDR3 is made up of 14 amino acids. The CDR3 DNA reads TGTGCCAGCAGCCCTACCAGGGGGCTGGCTGAAGCTTTCTTT. It specifies CASSPTRGLAEAFF.

The chain uses TRBV27 and TRBJ2-2; either TRBD1 or TRBD2 may supply D (6 bases each). Trimming shortened V by 8 bases and J by 4 bases, and 11 bases separated the two germline ends. The CDR3 length is 13 residues. CDR1 MNHEY and CDR2 SMNVEV come from the germline V gene (reference sequence). The CDR3 reads CASPWGATGELFF. In DNA form, the CDR3 reads TGTGCCAGCCCGTGGGGGGCCACCGGGGAGCTGTTTTTT.

The chain uses TRBV7-3 and TRBJ2-1; 9 bases are shared with TRBD2. V dropped 1 base and J dropped 3; count of bases not matched to a gene: 19. Germline CDR1 is SGHTA and CDR2 is FQGTGA. The CDR3 extends over 21 amino acids. The CDR3 spells CASSLMPPGAGGPALYNEQFF. CDR3 nucleotides: TGTGCCAGCAGCTTAATGCCCCCCGGGGCGGGAGGGCCAGCCCTCTACAATGAGCAGTTCTTC.

This clone was seen a single time. The chain combines TRBV9 with TRBJ1-1, with a weak D call TRBD1 (5 bases). This CDR3 contains 14 residues. Germline CDR1 and CDR2: SGDLS and YYNGEE. V was trimmed by 3 bases and J by 4 bases, leaving 13 bases between them. The CDR3 coding sequence is TGTGCCAGCAGCGCCGGGGCGCAGTCCACTGAAGCTTTCTTT. Its protein is CASSAGAQSTEAFF.

This clone was detected a few times. The chain has TRBV7-6 and TRBJ1-1, with D possibly matching TRBD1 (6 bases). CDR1 is SGHVS and CDR2 is FNYEAQ in the germline V gene. Trimming took 0 bases from V and 0 from J, leaving 11 bases between them. The CDR3 length is 16 residues. The CDR3 loop reads CASSLAGAGVNTEAFF. DNA of the CDR3: TGTGCCAGCAGCTTAGCGGGGGCAGGGGTGAACACTGAAGCTTTCTTT.